This TCR beta chain stems from a study of shared clonotypes between healthy human individuals. Looking at the study overall: CD4 naive cells filled three plates per donor, CD4 memory three, CD8 naive two and CD8 memory one.

The method was immunoSEQ multiplex PCR; TCRdb's version includes in-frame clones alone and lacks a portion of them. The top ten clones hold 0.85% to 1.3% of a sample with about 2 million clones, about 95% of them seen once. Naive CD8 cells lacked CD45RO and underwent positive selection for CCR7, leaving out terminally differentiated effector memory CD45RA+ cells. The donors, all of them Caucasian adults, lived in Nashville, Tennessee. The CDR3 covers 16 residues. Trimming stripped 0 bases from V and 2 bases from J, with 17 bases between. Germline CDR1 is GTSNPN and CDR2 is SVGIG (reference sequence).

The specimen was naive CD8+ T cells sorted from blood. The J gene is TRBJ2-7, the V gene TRBV30; tentatively, D is TRBD2 (6 bases). This clonotype originated in a man aged 18 to 29 in good health. CDR3 residues: CAWSVSGRGFPYEQYF. DNA of the CDR3: TGTGCCTGGAGTGTGTCTGGACGGGGGTTTCCCTACGAGCAGTACTTC.